The 8 T cell receptor beta chains below come from one sample, sequenced in a study of shared clonotypes between healthy human individuals. The protocol was immunoSEQ multiplex PCR, while the TCRdb copy is restricted to in-frame clones and leaves out a portion. This table holds about 1 million clones, 60% to 80% found once. Input material: memory CD4+ T cells sorted from blood. Subset in this sample: CD45RA-negative fraction. These receptor sequences come from a man between 18 and 29 years old in good health.

The chain uses TRBV6-6 and TRBJ2-7; 9 nucleotides line up with TRBD2. Per the germline V gene, CDR1 is MNHNY and CDR2 is SVGAGI (reference sequence). The CDR3 is 13 residues long. V dropped 7 bases and J dropped 3; count of bases not matched to a gene: 4. In DNA form, the CDR3 reads TGTGCCAGCACCTTAGCGGGAGACTACGAGCAGTACTTC. Translation: CASTLAGDYEQYF.

The genes are TRBV28 and TRBJ1-6; no reliable D call. CDR1 and CDR2 from the germline V gene are MDHEN and SYDVKM. V was clipped by 6 bases and J by 8 bases, with 5 bases between them. The CDR3 loop spans 11 amino acids. The CDR3 sequence: CASSVDSPLHF. The CDR3 region has the DNA TGTGCCAGCAGCGTCGATTCACCCCTCCACTTT.

This clone was counted many times. The V call is TRBV10-2, the J call TRBJ2-1; 9 bases match TRBD2. Looked up from germline, CDR1 is WSHSY and CDR2 is SAAADI. CDR3 length: 17 residues. J lost 4 bases, V lost 2 bases, and 9 bases had no gene match. This CDR3 is CASSEPTGLAFYNEQFF. CDR3 DNA sequence: TGCGCCAGCAGTGAGCCAACGGGACTAGCATTTTACAATGAGCAGTTCTTC.

The CDR3: CASSLEPDNEQFF. In DNA form, the CDR3 reads TGTGCCAGCAGCTTAGAGCCTGACAATGAGCAGTTCTTC. This chain connects TRBV11-2 to TRBJ2-1; D is ambiguous. The CDR3 sequence is 13 residues long. The germline CDR1 and CDR2 sequences are SGHAT and FQNNGV. Between the trimmed V and J ends, which lost 0 bases and 5 bases, there was a span of 5 bases.

At least ten counts were recorded for this clone. This sequence joins TRBV5-1 and TRBJ2-1; 7 bases are shared with TRBD2. This CDR3 contains 15 residues. The V segment lost 0 bases and the J segment 0 bases; nucleotides outside the gene matches: 0. Germline V gene data show CDR1 as SGHRS and CDR2 as YFSETQ. The CDR3, as DNA: TGCGCCAGCAGCTTGGTAGCGGGCTCCTACAATGAGCAGTTCTTC. This codes for CASSLVAGSYNEQFF.

In DNA form, the CDR3 reads TGTGCCAGCAGCGTAGGGCCGGGGGCGAAGTCTGGGGCCAACGTCCTGACTTTC. It yields the protein CASSVGPGAKSGANVLTF. V and J are TRBV9 and TRBJ2-6; D possibly matches TRBD1 or TRBD2 (6 bases each). V lost 0 bases and J lost 1, with 14 bases in between. Germline CDR1 is SGDLS and CDR2 is YYNGEE. The CDR3 consists of 18 residues. The full variable domain, rest sourced from reference TRBV9 and TRBJ2-6, is DSGVTQTPKHLITATGQRVTLRCSPRSGDLSVYWYQQSLDQGLQFLIQYYNGEERAKGNILERFSAQQFPDLHSELNLSSLELGDSALYFCASSVGPGAKSGANVLTFGAGSRLTVL.

With regard to this clone: The same CDR3 is also encoded by other DNA sequences in this sample. The chain is built from TRBV11-2 and TRBJ2-2; no clear D gene. Germline V gives CDR1 SGHAT, CDR2 FQNNGV. V was clipped by 3 bases and J by 0 bases, with 2 bases between them. The CDR3 is made up of 13 amino acids. CDR3 sequence (DNA): TGTGCCAGCAGCTTCTCGAACACCGGGGAGCTGTTTTTT. Translation: CASSFSNTGELFF.

This clone was counted once. The chain uses TRBV19 and TRBJ1-3; 7 bases align to TRBD1. This CDR3 comprises 14 residues. Germline values: CDR1 LNHDA, CDR2 SQIVND (reference sequence). V lost 4 bases, J lost 3 bases, and 3 bases stayed unmatched. The CDR3 here is CASSNDRDGNTIYF. The CDR3 region has the DNA TGTGCCAGTAGTAACGACAGGGATGGAAACACCATATATTTT. Based on the CDR3 plus reference TRBV19 and TRBJ1-3, the full variable domain is DGGITQSPKYLFRKEGQNVTLSCEQNLNHDAMYWYRQDPGQGLRLIYYSQIVNDFQKGDIAEGYSVSREKKESFPLTVTSAQKNPTAFYLCASSNDRDGNTIYFGEGSWLTVV.